Listed here are 8 T cell receptor beta chains from one sample, sequenced in a study of OX40 agonist ivuxolimab in advanced cancers. Here immunoSEQ multiplex PCR was the method, and the copy in TCRdb shows in-frame clones only, minus some. The data hold tens of thousands of clones, with more than 75% observed a single time. Sequences were derived from CD4+ or CD8+ T cells sorted from blood, sampled in a trial of the OX40 agonist ivuxolimab. These receptors all come from an adult with an advanced solid tumor such as melanoma, head and neck, liver or kidney cancer.

J is TRBJ1-1 and V is TRBV4-1; no reliable D call. Germline CDR1 reads MGHRA; CDR2 reads YSYEKL. With 4 bases removed from V and 2 bases from J, the gap between germline ends came to 11 bases. The CDR3 sequence is 14 residues long. CDR3 sequence: CASSRTYFNTEAFF. The CDR3 DNA reads TGCGCCAGCAGCCGGACTTACTTTAACACTGAAGCTTTCTTT.

The chain has TRBV5-1 and TRBJ1-6; no clear D gene. Germline-derived CDR1 and CDR2 are SGHRS and YFSETQ. V dropped 0 bases and J dropped 10 bases, with 14 bases sitting between them. This CDR3 contains 15 residues. For the CDR3, the DNA is TGCGCCAGCAGCTTGGAGGGCCGAAGGAAATCACCCCTCCACTTT. It is translated as CASSLEGRRKSPLHF.

The J gene is TRBJ2-3, the V gene TRBV29-1; D tentatively fits TRBD1 or TRBD2 (5 bases each). V lost 7 bases to trimming and J lost 3 bases, with 14 bases between them. The CDR3 extends over 13 amino acids. Germline CDR1 reads SQVTM; CDR2 reads ANQGSEA. Here the CDR3 reads CSGAYRRTDTQYF. CDR3 bases: TGCAGCGGGGCGTACAGGAGGACAGATACGCAGTATTTT.

The rearrangement links TRBV19 to TRBJ2-1; D remains unclear. Germline V gene sequence: CDR1 LNHDA, CDR2 SQIVND (reference sequence). This CDR3 is 14 amino acids long. V was pared by 0 bases and J by 8 bases, with 11 bases between. CDR3 residues: CASSIDHRVYEQFF. The CDR3 bases are TGTGCCAGTAGTATAGATCATAGGGTCTATGAGCAGTTCTTC.

The chain carries TRBV9 and TRBJ2-5; 7 bases fit TRBD1. The trim removed 4 bases at V and 3 bases at J, leaving 12 bases unmatched. The V gene's germline CDR1 is SGDLS and CDR2 YYNGEE. This CDR3 contains 16 residues. CDR3 nucleotides: TGTGCCAGCAGCTCCCGGCCCTCGACAGGGAAAGAGACCCAGTACTTC. It encodes CASSSRPSTGKETQYF.

The chain has TRBV7-2 and TRBJ2-2, with D tentatively TRBD1 (6 bases). Trimming left V 2 bases short and J 6 bases short, with 10 bases between. Germline V gene lookup returns CDR1 SGHTA and CDR2 FQGNSA. The CDR3 spans 14 residues. CDR3 loop: CASSLFEGAGELFF. CDR3 nucleotides: TGTGCCAGCAGCTTATTTGAGGGGGCCGGGGAGCTGTTTTTT.

The CDR3 DNA sequence: TGCGCCAGCAGCCAGTCCTTAACGGCTAATGAAAAACTGTTTTTT. Protein: CASSQSLTANEKLFF. The chain is built from TRBV4-1 and TRBJ1-4; D gene uncertain. V was cut by 3 bases and J by 3 bases, with 11 bases left in between. Germline CDR1 and CDR2: MGHRA and YSYEKL. The CDR3 contains 15 residues.

The CDR3 here is CAISDGISGKAPYF. CDR3 in DNA: TGTGCCATCAGTGACGGAATTTCGGGAAAGGCGCCGTACTTC. The chain has TRBV10-3 and TRBJ2-7; D is possibly TRBD2 (5 bases). The CDR3 is 14 amino acids. Per the germline V gene, CDR1 is ENHRY and CDR2 is SYGVKD. The V and J ends lost 3 bases and 12 bases respectively, with 21 bases between them.